The rows below give T cell receptor beta chains drawn from one sample of a study of T cells in Graves' hyperthyroidism and ophthalmopathy. From the multiplex PCR reads, TCRdb called clonotypes with MiXCR, one entry per CDR3 protein. The data contain around 380,000 distinct CDR3 sequences, 13% of them singletons. Specimen: blood. These receptors originate from a man younger than 40 with Graves' hyperthyroidism that later progressed to Graves' ophthalmopathy. The CDR3 runs from the conserved cysteine through the conserved F or W. Fields, in order: CDR3 protein, V gene, J gene.

CASSRDRFGTQYF	TRBV11-2	TRBJ2-5
CASSLAGSGGETQYF	TRBV5-1	TRBJ2-5
CASRPEASGGAKNEQFF	TRBV5-1	TRBJ2-1
CASSSSGTGGHQPQHF	TRBV28	TRBJ1-5
CASSYSKRGNSPLHF	TRBV6-6	TRBJ1-6
CAISPSGGGNSPLHF	TRBV10-3	TRBJ1-6
CASSPGTGVAFF	TRBV6-1	TRBJ1-1
CASSEKGGFDYGYTF	TRBV2	TRBJ1-2
CASSFRNEETQYF	TRBV7-9	TRBJ2-5
CANSFPTGEKHF	TRBV7-2	TRBJ1-5
CASSPGDSNQPQHF	TRBV7-9	TRBJ1-5
CSVDFSSVRLGTQYF	TRBV29-1	TRBJ2-5
CAISEGLSGNTIYF	TRBV10-3	TRBJ1-3
CATSRDREGPHQPQHF	TRBV15	TRBJ1-5
CASSAGQGTYEQYF	TRBV6-1	TRBJ2-7
CASSLTSTGGFTDTQYF	TRBV5-1	TRBJ2-3
CASSPSGIQETQYF	TRBV7-9	TRBJ2-5
CATSRDMALINHEQFF	TRBV15	TRBJ2-1
CASSREGYGYTF	TRBV12-3/TRBV12-4	TRBJ1-2
CASSSGLAGGNTGELFF	TRBV7-9	TRBJ2-2
CSARATRGLSTDTQYF	TRBV20-1	TRBJ2-3
CATTGWRTEAFF	TRBV7-9	TRBJ1-1
CASRRDPMNTEAFF	TRBV5-1	TRBJ1-1
CASSFIDSNYGYTF	TRBV28	TRBJ1-2
CAWSTRNNSPLHF	TRBV30	TRBJ1-6
CASSHLGRAGGADTQYF	TRBV11-2	TRBJ2-3
CASSLQARKGTEAFF	TRBV7-9	TRBJ1-1
CASSYGGGSSYNEQFF	TRBV6-5	TRBJ2-1